This T cell receptor (beta chain) was documented in a study of T cell changes during pregnancy in multiple sclerosis. CDR1 and CDR2 (germline): SGHTA, FQGNSA. V gave up 1 base and J gave up 5 bases, with 18 bases separating them. This CDR3 is 16 amino acids long. Produced via immunoSEQ multiplex PCR; TCRdb's table is partial and in-frame only. The sample lists 99,000 or so clones, roughly 92% seen once, with 0.99% in the top ten. The source is a female donor with multiple sclerosis, enrolled in a pregnancy study. This material consisted of peripheral blood, taken after pregnancy. The gene calls are TRBV7-2 and TRBJ2-7; maybe TRBD2 (6 bases). CDR3 region: CASSLVGGGGFHEQYF. CDR3 in DNA: TGTGCCAGCAGCTTAGTTGGCGGAGGAGGGTTCCACGAGCAGTACTTC.